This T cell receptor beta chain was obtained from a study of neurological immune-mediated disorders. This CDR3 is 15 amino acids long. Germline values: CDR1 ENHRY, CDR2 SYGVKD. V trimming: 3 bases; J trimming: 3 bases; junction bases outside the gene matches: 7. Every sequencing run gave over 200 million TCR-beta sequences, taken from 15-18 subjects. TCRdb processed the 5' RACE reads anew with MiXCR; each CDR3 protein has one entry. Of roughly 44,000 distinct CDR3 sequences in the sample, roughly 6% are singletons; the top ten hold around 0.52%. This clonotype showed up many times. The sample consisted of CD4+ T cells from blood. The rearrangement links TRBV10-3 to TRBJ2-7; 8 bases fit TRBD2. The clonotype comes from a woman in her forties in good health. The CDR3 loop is CAISEGAGGIYEQYF. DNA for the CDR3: TGTGCCATCAGTGAAGGGGCGGGAGGCATCTACGAGCAGTACTTC.